These 21 T cell receptor beta chains were sequenced from one sample in a study of blood T cell repertoires in COVID-19. The protocol was immunoSEQ multiplex PCR, while the TCRdb copy is restricted to in-frame clones and leaves out a portion. This repertoire shows 30,000 or so clones, around 90% found once; its top ten account for 7% to 9.5%. The sample consisted of peripheral blood. These receptors came from a man aged 55 to 70 with COVID-19, enrolled during active disease.

The chain links TRBV7-9 to TRBJ1-3; D might be TRBD1 (6 bases). V dropped 1 base and J dropped 0 bases, with 10 bases sitting between them. CDR1 SEHNR and CDR2 FQNEAQ come from the germline V gene (reference sequence). The CDR3 contains 16 residues. Written as DNA, the CDR3 is TGTGCCAGCAGCTTAGTGACAGGATCCTCTGGAAACACCATATATTTT. This gives the protein CASSLVTGSSGNTIYF.

The chain uses TRBV30 and TRBJ1-1, with TRBD1 matching 8 bases. This CDR3 is 14 amino acids long. Germline trimming cut 3 bases from V and 0 bases from J; bases unmatched to any gene: 3. Germline assignment: CDR1 GTSNPN and CDR2 SVGIG (reference sequence). The CDR3 DNA reads TGTGCCTGGAGCCCAGGGGGCTTGAACACTGAAGCTTTCTTT. This encodes CAWSPGGLNTEAFF.

This clone was counted a few times. The chain is built from TRBV19 and TRBJ1-1, with D possibly being TRBD1 (5 bases). Germline V gene data show CDR1 as LNHDA and CDR2 as SQIVND (reference sequence). The CDR3 has 13 residues. V dropped 2 bases and J dropped 3 bases, with 7 bases sitting between them. CDR3 nucleotides: TGTGCCAGTAGTATACGGGGGTACACTGAAGCTTTCTTT. This sequence encodes CASSIRGYTEAFF.

The rearrangement joins TRBV11-2 to TRBJ2-1; 9 nucleotides agree with TRBD2. From germline, CDR1 is SGHAT and CDR2 FQNNGV. This CDR3 contains 15 residues. With 6 bases clipped from V and 1 base from J, the junction kept 4 bases outside the gene matches. The CDR3 DNA is TGTGCCAGCAGGGTAAGCGGGAGGTCCTACAATGAGCAGTTCTTC. It encodes CASRVSGRSYNEQFF.

The chain joins TRBV3-1 (or the pseudogene TRBV3-2) to TRBJ2-1, with 7 nucleotides matching TRBD2. Per germline, CDR1 LGHDT and CDR2 YNNKEL (reference sequence). With V trimmed by 1 base and J by 5 bases, 8 bases remained unmatched. The CDR3 runs 16 residues. The CDR3 DNA is TGTGCCAGCAGCCAAGCTAGCGGCCCACCCCACAATGAGCAGTTCTTC. Translating gives CASSQASGPPHNEQFF.

The V gene is TRBV11-3, the J gene TRBJ2-7, with 9 bases matching TRBD1. Germline values: CDR1 SGHNT, CDR2 YENEEA. CDR3 length equals 14 residues. V lost 4 bases and J lost 6; bases outside the gene matches: 7. CDR3 DNA: TGTGCCAGCAGCTCTTCCAGGGGACAGGGCGAGCAGTACTTC. It is translated as CASSSSRGQGEQYF.

The V gene is TRBV5-1, the J gene TRBJ2-5; D is possibly TRBD2 (5 bases). The CDR3 consists of 13 residues. Trimming took off 4 bases at V and 1 base at J, with 8 bases between the two ends. The germline V gene has CDR1 SGHRS and CDR2 YFSETQ. The CDR3 region has the DNA TGCGCCAGCAGCCTCCGGGGCCAAGAGACCCAGTACTTC. Protein sequence: CASSLRGQETQYF.

The V and J genes are TRBV6-5 and TRBJ1-2, with 12 bases matching TRBD1. From germline, CDR1 is MNHEY and CDR2 SVGAGI. The CDR3 sequence is 15 residues long. V lost 2 bases to trimming and J lost 4 bases; unmatched junction nucleotides: 2. CDR3 in DNA: TGTGCCAGCAGTTACGTGGGACAGGGGGCCTATGGCTACACCTTC. Its protein product is CASSYVGQGAYGYTF.

This clone was observed once. The CDR3 region has the DNA TGTGCCAGCAGCGCCGAGGGCCGAGGTGGAGAGACCCAGTACTTC. It translates to CASSAEGRGGETQYF. This chain joins TRBV9 and TRBJ2-5, with D perhaps matching TRBD2 (5 bases). Germline V gene sequence: CDR1 SGDLS, CDR2 YYNGEE. With 3 bases removed from V and 4 bases from J, the gap between germline ends came to 16 bases. The CDR3 runs 15 residues.

This clone was detected a few times. The chain carries TRBV18 and TRBJ1-1; the D gene is possibly TRBD1 (6 bases). The CDR3 covers 13 residues. The germline gives CDR1 KGHSH, CDR2 LQKENI. V lost 1 base to trimming and J lost 11 bases, with 14 bases between them. The CDR3 sequence is CASSPQQGSFAFF. The CDR3 DNA reads TGTGCCAGCTCACCACAACAGGGTTCCTTCGCTTTCTTT.

The V and J genes are TRBV6-5 and TRBJ2-1; 8 nucleotides agree with TRBD2. The CDR3 contains 13 residues. Germline V gene sequence: CDR1 MNHEY, CDR2 SVGAGI. The ends lost 7 bases at V and 6 bases at J; junction bases unmatched: 5. The CDR3 loop is CASTLAGSNEQFF. The CDR3 DNA is TGTGCCAGCACTTTAGCGGGAAGCAATGAGCAGTTCTTC.

V gene TRBV7-9 combines with J gene TRBJ2-7, with TRBD1 matching over 7 bases. CDR1 and CDR2 (germline): SEHNR, FQNEAQ (reference sequence). V dropped 1 base and J dropped 1; count of bases not matched to a gene: 1. The CDR3 is made up of 14 amino acids. Here the CDR3 DNA reads TGTGCCAGCAGCTTAGAGACAGGGTCCTACGAGCAGTACTTC. Translating gives CASSLETGSYEQYF. Combining the CDR3 with reference TRBV7-9 and TRBJ2-7 gives the whole variable domain DTGVSQNPRHKITKRGQNVTFRCDPISEHNRLYWYRQTLGQGPEFLTYFQNEAQLEKSRLLSDRFSAERPKGSFSTLEIQRTEQGDSAMYLCASSLETGSYEQYFGPGTRLTVT.

This chain links TRBV4-1 with TRBJ2-1; TRBD2 might be the D (5 bases). The CDR3 totals 16 residues. Trimming cost V 0 bases and J 12 bases, with 21 bases left between them. Germline loops: CDR1 MGHRA, CDR2 YSYEKL. In nucleotides, the CDR3 is TGCGCCAGCAGCCAAGATGATCCTGGACTCCTTAGTGCGCAGTTCTTC. Protein: CASSQDDPGLLSAQFF.

Turning to this clone: The sample has other DNA sequences that encode this CDR3 too. This chain uses TRBV6-5 with TRBJ2-7, with 7 bases identical to TRBD2. J gave up 3 bases and V 5 bases, and 10 bases lay outside the gene matches. Germline lookup yields CDR1 MNHEY and CDR2 SVGAGI. The CDR3 spans 15 residues. As DNA, the CDR3 is TGTGCCAGCAGTCCTCGGACTAGTTCCCGCTACGAGCAGTACTTC. This sequence encodes CASSPRTSSRYEQYF.

This clone rates as medium-sized. This chain links TRBV27 with TRBJ2-3; TRBD2 aligns across 10 bases. J gave up 1 base and V 6 bases, and 7 bases lay outside the gene matches. This CDR3 is built from 16 residues. The germline CDR1 and CDR2 sequences are MNHEY and SMNVEV (reference sequence). CDR3 nucleotides: TGTGCCAGCAGCGTTGGGACTAGCGTAGGCACAGATACGCAGTATTTT. The encoded protein is CASSVGTSVGTDTQYF.

This rearrangement joins TRBV28 to TRBJ1-6; tentatively, D is TRBD1 (5 bases). V lost 11 bases to trimming and J lost 7 bases, with 12 bases between them. This CDR3 has 12 amino acids. Per the germline V gene, CDR1 is MDHEN and CDR2 is SYDVKM. The CDR3 spells CAGMTENSPLHF. The CDR3 nucleotides are TGTGCCGGAATGACAGAGAATTCACCCCTCCACTTT.

The CDR3 DNA sequence: TGTGCCAGCAGCTCCGGGACACGGGTGGGCTATGGCTACACCTTC. Translated: CASSSGTRVGYGYTF. The chain combines TRBV6-6 with TRBJ1-2, with D possibly matching TRBD1 (6 bases). V was pared by 6 bases and J by 4 bases, with 18 bases between. Germline CDR1 and CDR2: MNHNY and SVGAGI (reference sequence). The CDR3 sequence is 15 residues long.

This rearrangement joins TRBV6-5 to TRBJ1-4, with 8 bases lining up with TRBD1. The germline V gene has CDR1 MNHEY and CDR2 SVGAGI. The ends lost 2 bases at V and 4 bases at J; junction bases unmatched: 3. The CDR3 is 15 residues long. The CDR3 nucleotides are TGTGCCAGCAGTTACCAGGGGGCGATTAATGAAAAACTGTTTTTT. This encodes CASSYQGAINEKLFF.

The V and J genes are TRBV3-1 (or the pseudogene TRBV3-2) and TRBJ1-1; no clear D gene. CDR1 LGHDT and CDR2 YNNKEL come from the germline V gene (reference sequence). Trimming took 2 bases from V and 2 from J, leaving 6 bases between them. The CDR3 covers 13 residues. Here the CDR3 reads CASSQQLNTEAFF. DNA for the CDR3: TGTGCCAGCAGCCAACAACTCAACACTGAAGCTTTCTTT.

The rearrangement links TRBV7-8 to TRBJ2-2, with TRBD2 matching over 14 bases. The germline CDR1 and CDR2 sequences are SGHVS and FQNEAQ. This CDR3 comprises 18 residues. J was trimmed by 4 bases and V by 5 bases; bases with no gene match: 9. The CDR3 region has the DNA TGTGCCAGCAGCCGAGGGACTAGCGGGAGCCGGGTCACCGGGGAGCTGTTTTTT. Amino acid sequence: CASSRGTSGSRVTGELFF.

The chain uses TRBV19 and TRBJ2-2, with 9 bases lining up with TRBD2. Losses at the gene ends were 7 bases for V and 0 bases for J; bases not matched to a gene: 6. There are 16 residues in the CDR3. In germline, CDR1 is LNHDA, CDR2 SQIVND (reference sequence). The CDR3 sequence: CASMRVAGANTGELFF. CDR3 in DNA: TGTGCCAGTATGAGGGTAGCGGGAGCGAACACCGGGGAGCTGTTTTTT.